This TCR beta chain appears in the sequencing data of a study of OX40 agonist ivuxolimab in advanced cancers. About the research overall: Patients were infused with ivuxolimab every 2 weeks at 0.01 to 10 mg/kg. A mean age of about 56 years, range about 23 to 80, was recorded, and 70% to 85% were male. Findings and caveats of the study: Blood T cells, both CD4+ and CD8+, expanded clonally by week 6 at 0.1 to 3.0 mg/kg.

Measured with immunoSEQ multiplex PCR; TCRdb has only the in-frame clones, and not every one. The sample records about 80,000 clones, 75% to 90% being singletons. Comment on this clone: Antigen specificity is unknown.

The TCR was taken from an adult with an advanced solid tumor such as melanoma, head and neck, liver or kidney cancer. The sequences come from CD4+ or CD8+ T cells sorted from blood, collected in a trial of the OX40 agonist ivuxolimab.

CDR3 bases: TGTGCCAGCAGTTACGAGCGTACTGGAGGCTACACCTTC. Its translation is CASSYERTGGYTF. The chain links TRBV6-6 to TRBJ1-2, with D hard to call. Germline CDR1 reads MNHNY; CDR2 reads SVGAGI (reference sequence). The CDR3 is 13 amino acids. Deletions cut 2 bases from V and 8 bases from J, with 12 bases between.